This entry lists 20 T cell receptor beta chains sequenced from one sample in a study of control samples from healthy donors and cancer patients. The protocol was immunoSEQ multiplex PCR, while the TCRdb copy is restricted to in-frame clones and leaves out a portion. In the table there are 70,000 to 90,000 clones, around 95% of which are singletons. The sample taken for sequencing was blood. These receptors were taken from a woman aged 40 to 55 in good health.

The V and J genes are TRBV18 and TRBJ1-1; tentative D call: TRBD1 (6 bases). The V gene's germline CDR1 is KGHSH and CDR2 LQKENI. V lost 2 bases to trimming and J lost 1 base, with 11 bases between them. The CDR3 covers 15 residues. The CDR3 bases are TGTGCCAGCTCACCATTGTCAGGGGAGAACACTGAAGCTTTCTTT. Translation gives CASSPLSGENTEAFF. The full variable domain, with the rest looked up from reference TRBV18 and TRBJ1-1, is NAGVMQNPRHLVRRRGQEARLRCSPMKGHSHVYWYRQLPEEGLKFMVYLQKENIIDESGMPKERFSAEFPKEGPSILRIQQVVRGDSAAYFCASSPLSGENTEAFFGQGTRLTVV.

V gene TRBV4-3 combines with J gene TRBJ1-1; no reliable D call. Germline values: CDR1 LGHNA, CDR2 YSLEER. With 5 bases removed from V and 7 bases from J, the gap between germline ends came to 14 bases. This CDR3 region has 13 residues. CDR3 loop: CASSSSGEDEAFF. The CDR3 DNA is TGCGCCAGCAGCTCCTCGGGAGAAGATGAAGCTTTCTTT.

This clone was counted a few times. V is TRBV5-5 and J is TRBJ1-1, with TRBD1 identical over 9 bases. Germline V gene data show CDR1 as SGHKS and CDR2 as YYEKEE (reference sequence). The CDR3 spans 15 residues. Trimming removed 0 bases from V and 5 bases from J; junction bases left unmatched: 5. The CDR3 DNA sequence: TGTGCCAGCAGCTTGGGCCCCGGGACAGGGACTGAAGCTTTCTTT. As protein: CASSLGPGTGTEAFF.

The gene calls are TRBV28 and TRBJ2-6; 9 bases fit TRBD1. The CDR3 is made up of 15 amino acids. The J segment lost 4 bases and the V segment lost 3 bases, leaving 1 base of the junction unmatched. Germline-derived CDR1 and CDR2 are MDHEN and SYDVKM. For the CDR3, the DNA is TGTGCCAGCAGTTTCACAGGGGGCGGGGCCAACGTCCTGACTTTC. Its translation: CASSFTGGGANVLTF.

The J gene is TRBJ1-1, the V gene TRBV12-3 or TRBV12-4; tentatively, D is TRBD1 (6 bases). V dropped 5 bases and J dropped 11 bases, with 12 bases sitting between them. CDR3 length equals 11 residues. The CDR3 here is CASSPHRVAFF. CDR3 nucleotides: TGTGCCAGCAGTCCACACAGGGTCGCTTTCTTT.

The rearrangement uses TRBV27 and TRBJ2-5, with D maybe TRBD1 (6 bases). This CDR3 region has 15 residues. The V end lost 5 bases, the J end lost 2 bases, and 15 bases lay between the germline ends. Per germline, CDR1 MNHEY and CDR2 SMNVEV (reference sequence). The CDR3 DNA sequence: TGTGCCAGCAGTCTCATAGGGACATGGCAAGAGACCCAGTACTTC. It specifies CASSLIGTWQETQYF.

V and J are TRBV19 and TRBJ1-6; maybe TRBD1 (6 bases). The CDR3 runs 13 residues. The V gene lost 5 bases and the J gene lost 7 bases, with 9 bases spanning the gap. The germline gives CDR1 LNHDA, CDR2 SQIVND (reference sequence). The CDR3 is CASSGQQNSPLHF. The CDR3 nucleotides read TGTGCCAGTAGTGGACAGCAAAATTCACCCCTCCACTTT.

The V and J genes are TRBV7-2 and TRBJ2-7; a weak D match, TRBD1 (6 bases). V was trimmed by 7 bases and J by 0 bases, leaving 16 bases between them. Germline CDR1 reads SGHTA; CDR2 reads FQGNSA. The CDR3 runs 15 residues. The CDR3 DNA follows: TGTGCCAGCACGCAAACCACAGGGATCTCCTACGAGCAGTACTTC. This translates into CASTQTTGISYEQYF.

This rearrangement joins TRBV12-3 or TRBV12-4 to TRBJ2-7, with unresolved D. The CDR3 runs to 12 residues. The V end lost 4 bases, the J end lost 3 bases, and 7 bases lay between the germline ends. The CDR3 protein is CASSYSNYEQYF. CDR3 in DNA: TGTGCCAGCAGTTATAGTAACTACGAGCAGTACTTC.

A single count supports this clone. The CDR3 DNA follows: TGCAGCGATGTGGGGGGGCCGGACACTGAAGCTTTCTTT. Translation gives CSDVGGPDTEAFF. V gene TRBV29-1 combines with J gene TRBJ1-1; maybe TRBD1 (6 bases). Germline V gene data show CDR1 as SQVTM and CDR2 as ANQGSEA. Trimming removed 7 bases at V and 3 bases at J, with 15 bases between. The CDR3 runs to 13 residues.

This clone was counted once. The V call is TRBV6-5, the J call TRBJ2-7, with 7 bases aligning to TRBD1. Germline V gene lookup returns CDR1 MNHEY and CDR2 SVGAGI. V shed 0 bases, J shed 6 bases, and the junction held 5 bases outside the gene matches. This CDR3 comprises 14 residues. This CDR3 is CASSYSTGWSEQYF. The CDR3, as DNA: TGTGCCAGCAGTTACTCGACAGGGTGGAGCGAGCAGTACTTC.

This rearrangement joins TRBV6-5 to TRBJ1-6; D might be TRBD1 (5 bases). Germline CDR1 is MNHEY and CDR2 is SVGAGI. V was cut by 5 bases and J by 7 bases, with 6 bases left in between. The CDR3 sequence is 12 residues long. Here the CDR3 DNA reads TGTGCCAGCAGTCCAGGGAATTCACCCCTCCACTTT. It is translated as CASSPGNSPLHF.

The chain carries TRBV9 and TRBJ2-1, with 9 bases matching TRBD2. The CDR3 extends over 15 amino acids. Germline V gene data show CDR1 as SGDLS and CDR2 as YYNGEE. The V gene end was trimmed by 2 bases and the J gene end by 4 bases; junction bases not matched to a gene: 4. DNA of the CDR3: TGTGCCAGCAGCGTCGGCGGGAGGGGATACAATGAGCAGTTCTTC. Amino acids: CASSVGGRGYNEQFF.

The chain has TRBV6-6 and TRBJ1-1; no firm D call. V was pared by 5 bases and J by 6 bases, with 25 bases between. Germline V gene sequence: CDR1 MNHNY, CDR2 SVGAGI (reference sequence). The CDR3 sequence is 17 residues long. The CDR3 protein is CASSPNLKLGRIPEAFF. CDR3 in DNA: TGTGCCAGCAGTCCTAACTTGAAACTGGGTCGGATTCCTGAAGCTTTCTTT.

The genes are TRBV2 and TRBJ1-2; D perhaps matches TRBD1 (5 bases). In germline, CDR1 is SNHLY, CDR2 FYNNEI. The CDR3 length is 10 residues. Between the trimmed V and J ends, which lost 10 bases and 8 bases, there was a span of 11 bases. The CDR3 loop is CAIGHQGYTF. As DNA, the CDR3 is TGTGCCATAGGACATCAGGGCTACACCTTC.

This rearrangement joins TRBV7-2 to TRBJ2-7; TRBD1 aligns across 10 bases. Germline assignment: CDR1 SGHTA and CDR2 FQGNSA. With V trimmed by 3 bases and J by 2 bases, 4 bases remained unmatched. The CDR3 is 15 amino acids. In DNA form, the CDR3 reads TGTGCCAGCAGCTTTCGGACAGGGGGTACCTACGAGCAGTACTTC. Its translation: CASSFRTGGTYEQYF.

A single count supports this clone. The chain links TRBV15 to TRBJ1-5, with unresolved D. This CDR3 has 14 residues. Trimming stripped 5 bases from V and 1 base from J, with 9 bases between. CDR1 LNHNV and CDR2 YYDKDF come from the germline V gene (reference sequence). The CDR3 is CATSRRLSNQPQHF. The CDR3 DNA sequence: TGTGCCACCAGCCGTAGACTCAGCAATCAGCCCCAGCATTTT.

The V gene is TRBV15, the J gene TRBJ1-5; tentative D call: TRBD1 (6 bases). The germline V gene has CDR1 LNHNV and CDR2 YYDKDF (reference sequence). CDR3 size: 13 residues. V was cut by 2 bases and J by 4 bases, with 6 bases left in between. CDR3 protein: CATSRQGNQPQHF. The CDR3 bases are TGTGCCACCAGCAGACAGGGGAATCAGCCCCAGCATTTT.

This chain joins TRBV5-6 and TRBJ1-2; 9 nucleotides agree with TRBD1. Trimming removed 0 bases from V and 3 bases from J; junction bases left unmatched: 0. This CDR3 region has 14 residues. In germline, CDR1 is SGHDT, CDR2 YYEEEE. The CDR3 DNA reads TGTGCCAGCAGCTTGGGGGACAGGGACTATGGCTACACCTTC. Translation gives CASSLGDRDYGYTF.

V is TRBV18 and J is TRBJ1-1, with a possible D match to TRBD1 (6 bases). Looked up from germline, CDR1 is KGHSH and CDR2 is LQKENI. This CDR3 contains 13 residues. V dropped 8 bases and J dropped 1 base, with 11 bases sitting between them. The CDR3 is CASGGDGNTEAFF. CDR3 sequence (DNA): TGTGCCAGCGGGGGCGACGGGAACACTGAAGCTTTCTTT. Using reference TRBV18 and TRBJ1-1 for the parts outside the CDR3, the full variable domain is NAGVMQNPRHLVRRRGQEARLRCSPMKGHSHVYWYRQLPEEGLKFMVYLQKENIIDESGMPKERFSAEFPKEGPSILRIQQVVRGDSAAYFCASGGDGNTEAFFGQGTRLTVV.